A selection of T cell receptor beta chains follows, all from one sample in a study of TIL therapy for anti-PD-1-resistant metastatic lung cancer. Assay: immunoSEQ multiplex PCR; the TCRdb copy retains only in-frame clones and omits some. The sample contains approximately 87,000 clones, roughly 65% of which appear only once. The sequencing used tumor tissue, collected at baseline. The source of these receptors is a person between 30 and 79 years old with non-small cell lung cancer. Each CDR3 is given with its conserved first and last residue. D genes are given only for firm matches. Clone size is stated in some rows and not others, as once, few, many or a class when expanded.

j_call v_call d_call clone_size cdr3_aa cdr3_nt
TRBJ2-1 TRBV7-3 TRBD2 - CASSPTSGGNEQFF TGTGCCAGCAGCCCTACTAGCGGGGGGAATGAGCAGTTCTTC
TRBJ2-2 TRBV3-1/TRBV3-2 TRBD2 - CASSQDIAGYTGELFF TGTGCCAGCAGCCAAGATATAGCGGGATACACCGGGGAGCTGTTTTTT
TRBJ2-1 TRBV7-9 TRBD2 - CASSPGGAGEGGEQFF TGTGCCAGCAGCCCGGGGGGAGCGGGAGAGGGCGGTGAGCAGTTCTTC
TRBJ1-6 TRBV28 TRBD1 - CASSSGTGGLPLHF TGTGCCAGCAGTTCAGGGACAGGGGGCTTACCCCTCCACTTT
TRBJ2-4 TRBV6-2/TRBV6-3 - - CASSSAGRGKNIQYF TGTGCCAGCAGTTCGGCAGGGAGAGGCAAAAACATTCAGTACTTC
TRBJ1-2 TRBV24-1 TRBD1 - CATWDGQGRGASYGYTF TGTGCCACCTGGGATGGACAGGGAAGAGGCGCGTCCTATGGCTACACCTTC
TRBJ2-2 TRBV5-1 - - CASRSVDRNTGELFF TGCGCCAGCAGATCCGTGGACAGGAACACCGGGGAGCTGTTTTTT
TRBJ2-5 TRBV27 TRBD1 - CASSFNSGQGRETQYF TGTGCCAGCAGTTTCAATTCGGGACAGGGGCGAGAGACCCAGTACTTC
TRBJ1-1 TRBV7-2 - - CASSLVGGPLDTEAFF TGTGCCAGCAGCTTAGTCGGGGGGCCCCTCGACACTGAAGCTTTCTTT
TRBJ1-1 TRBV7-2 - - CASSTRPQGGGTEAFF TGTGCCAGCAGCACGCGACCCCAGGGAGGAGGCACTGAAGCTTTCTTT
TRBJ1-1 TRBV6-5 - - CASNLRDSRTTEAFF TGTGCCAGCAATTTAAGGGATTCCCGGACGACTGAAGCTTTCTTT
TRBJ2-5 TRBV7-9 - - CASSLGTLSGTQYF TGTGCCAGCAGCTTGGGGACTCTCTCTGGGACCCAGTACTTC
TRBJ2-1 TRBV5-4 - - CASSLVVGGSYNEQFF TGTGCCAGCAGCTTGGTGGTGGGAGGCTCCTACAATGAGCAGTTCTTC
TRBJ2-5 TRBV5-4 - - CASSLDRHQETQYF TGTGCCAGCAGCCTCGACAGGCACCAAGAGACCCAGTACTTC
TRBJ2-1 TRBV27 TRBD2 once CASSLPGLAGGREQFF TGTGCCAGCAGTTTACCGGGACTAGCGGGAGGGCGTGAGCAGTTCTTC
TRBJ2-7 TRBV14 - - CASSQDMGPIAPYEQYF TGTGCCAGCAGCCAAGATATGGGGCCCATCGCCCCCTACGAGCAGTACTTC
TRBJ2-5 TRBV3-1/TRBV3-2 - - CASSPRATDETQYF TGTGCCAGCAGCCCCCGAGCGACAGATGAGACCCAGTACTTC
TRBJ2-1 TRBV21-1 - - CASSSKRGYPYNEQFF TGTGCCAGCAGCTCGAAGCGGGGGTATCCCTACAATGAGCAGTTCTTC
TRBJ2-3 TRBV10-1 - many CASSEGAITDTQYF TGCGCCAGCAGTGAAGGAGCGATCACAGATACGCAGTATTTT
TRBJ2-1 TRBV19 - few CASSILGNSYNEQFF TGTGCCAGTAGTATTTTAGGGAACTCCTACAATGAGCAGTTCTTC
TRBJ2-7 TRBV28 - few CASSLNYEQYF TGTGCCAGCAGTTTAAACTACGAGCAGTACTTC
TRBJ2-5 TRBV7-9 - once CASSLLRGQMETQYF TGTGCCAGCAGCCTCCTCCGGGGTCAGATGGAGACCCAGTACTTC
TRBJ2-3 TRBV10-3 TRBD1 - CAISTLDRGDTQYF TGTGCCATCAGTACCTTGGACAGGGGAGATACGCAGTATTTT
TRBJ1-4 TRBV28 - few CASSFRGGLFF TGTGCCAGCAGTTTCAGGGGCGGGCTGTTTTTT
TRBJ2-6 TRBV10-3 - - CATTATNVLTF TGTGCCACCACGGCGACCAACGTCCTGACTTTC
TRBJ1-4 TRBV19 - - CASSRLEGAANEKLFF TGTGCCAGTAGTCGTCTGGAGGGAGCGGCTAATGAAAAACTGTTTTTT
TRBJ1-2 TRBV5-1 TRBD1 - CASSRDRGYGYTF TGCGCCAGCTCCCGGGACAGGGGCTATGGCTACACCTTC